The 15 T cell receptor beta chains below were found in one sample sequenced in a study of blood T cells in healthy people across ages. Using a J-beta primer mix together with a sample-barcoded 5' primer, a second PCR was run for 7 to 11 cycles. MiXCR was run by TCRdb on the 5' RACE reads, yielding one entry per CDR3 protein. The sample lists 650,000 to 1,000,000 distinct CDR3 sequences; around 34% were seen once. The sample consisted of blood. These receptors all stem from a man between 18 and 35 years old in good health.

The CDR3 coding sequence is TGCGCCAGCAGCCGCATATGGGAGGCCACAGATACGCAGTATTTT. This encodes CASSRIWEATDTQYF. The chain has TRBV4-3 and TRBJ2-3, with D possibly matching TRBD2 (6 bases). This CDR3 contains 15 residues. CDR1 and CDR2 from the germline V gene are LGHNA and YSLEER. V was trimmed by 4 bases and J by 2 bases, leaving 13 bases between them.

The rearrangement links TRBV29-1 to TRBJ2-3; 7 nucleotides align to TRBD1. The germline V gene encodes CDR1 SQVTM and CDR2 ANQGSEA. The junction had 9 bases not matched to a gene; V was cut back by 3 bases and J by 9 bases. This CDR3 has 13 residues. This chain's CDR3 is CSVDNPTGKTQYF. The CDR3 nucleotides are TGCAGCGTTGACAACCCGACAGGGAAAACGCAGTATTTT.

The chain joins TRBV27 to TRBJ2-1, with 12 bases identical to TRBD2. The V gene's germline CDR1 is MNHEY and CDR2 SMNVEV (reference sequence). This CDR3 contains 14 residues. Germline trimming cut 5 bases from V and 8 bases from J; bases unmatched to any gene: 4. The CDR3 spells CASSPTSGGYEQFF. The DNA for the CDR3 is TGTGCCAGCAGTCCCACTAGCGGGGGGTATGAGCAGTTCTTC.

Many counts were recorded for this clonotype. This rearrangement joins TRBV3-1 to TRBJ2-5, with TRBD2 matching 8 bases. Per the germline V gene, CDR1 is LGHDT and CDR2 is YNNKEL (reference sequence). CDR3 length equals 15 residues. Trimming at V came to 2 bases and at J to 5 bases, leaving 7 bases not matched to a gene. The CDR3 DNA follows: TGTGCCAGCAGCCAACAAACTAGCGGCGGGGAGACCCAGTACTTC. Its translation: CASSQQTSGGETQYF.

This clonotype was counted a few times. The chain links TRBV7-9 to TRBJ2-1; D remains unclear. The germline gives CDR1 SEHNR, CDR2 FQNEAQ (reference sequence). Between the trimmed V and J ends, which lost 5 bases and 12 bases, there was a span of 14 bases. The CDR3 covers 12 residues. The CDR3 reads CASSRPNSGQFF. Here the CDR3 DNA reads TGTGCCAGCAGCAGACCCAATTCTGGGCAGTTCTTC.

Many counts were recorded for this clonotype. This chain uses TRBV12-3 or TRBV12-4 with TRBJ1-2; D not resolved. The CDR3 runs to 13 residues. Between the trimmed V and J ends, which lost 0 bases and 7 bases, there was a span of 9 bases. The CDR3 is CASSLALRAGYTF. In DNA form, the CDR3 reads TGTGCCAGCAGTTTAGCGCTTCGGGCTGGCTACACCTTC.

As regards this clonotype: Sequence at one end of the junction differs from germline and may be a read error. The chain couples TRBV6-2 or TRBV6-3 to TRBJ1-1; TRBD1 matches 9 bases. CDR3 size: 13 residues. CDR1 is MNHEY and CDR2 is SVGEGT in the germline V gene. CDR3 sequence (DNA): TGTGCCAACAGTTGGGGACAGGGTACTGAAGCTTTCTTT. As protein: CANSWGQGTEAFF.

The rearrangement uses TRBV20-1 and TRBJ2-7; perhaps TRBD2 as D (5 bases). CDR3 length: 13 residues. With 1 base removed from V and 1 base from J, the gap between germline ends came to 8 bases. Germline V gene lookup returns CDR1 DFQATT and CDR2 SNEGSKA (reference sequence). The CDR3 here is CSARGERSYEQYF. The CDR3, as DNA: TGCAGTGCTAGAGGGGAGAGGTCCTACGAGCAGTACTTC.

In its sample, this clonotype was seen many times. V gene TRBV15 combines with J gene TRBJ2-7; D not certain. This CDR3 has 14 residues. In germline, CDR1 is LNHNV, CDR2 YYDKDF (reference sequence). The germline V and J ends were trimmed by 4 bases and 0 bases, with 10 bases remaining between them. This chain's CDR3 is CATSTPETSYEQYF. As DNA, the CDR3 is TGTGCCACCAGCACCCCAGAAACCTCCTACGAGCAGTACTTC.

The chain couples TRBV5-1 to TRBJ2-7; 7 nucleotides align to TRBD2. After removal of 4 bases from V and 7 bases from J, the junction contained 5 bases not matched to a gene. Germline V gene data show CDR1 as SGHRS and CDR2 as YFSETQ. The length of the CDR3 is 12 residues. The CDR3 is CASSRLADEQYF. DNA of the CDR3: TGCGCCAGCAGCCGTCTAGCGGATGAGCAGTACTTC. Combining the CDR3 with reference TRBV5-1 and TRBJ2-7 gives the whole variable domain KAGVTQTPRYLIKTRGQQVTLSCSPISGHRSVSWYQQTPGQGLQFLFEYFSETQRNKGNFPGRFSGRQFSNSRSEMNVSTLELGDSALYLCASSRLADEQYFGPGTRLTVT.

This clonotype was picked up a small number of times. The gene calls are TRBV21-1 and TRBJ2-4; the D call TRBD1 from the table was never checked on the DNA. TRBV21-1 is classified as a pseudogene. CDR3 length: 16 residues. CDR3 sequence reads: CASSCGPPATKNIQYF. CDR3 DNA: TGTGCCAGCAGCTGCGGACCCCCGGCCACCAAAAACATTCAGTACTTC.

In nucleotides, the CDR3 is TGCAGTGCTAGAGGAGAGGTAGCGGGGGGCACAGATACGCAGTATTTT. It is translated as CSARGEVAGGTDTQYF. The chain combines TRBV20-1 with TRBJ2-3, with 9 bases aligning to TRBD2. CDR3 length: 16 residues. CDR1 is DFQATT and CDR2 is SNEGSKA in the germline V gene (reference sequence). V dropped 1 base and J dropped 1; count of bases not matched to a gene: 6.

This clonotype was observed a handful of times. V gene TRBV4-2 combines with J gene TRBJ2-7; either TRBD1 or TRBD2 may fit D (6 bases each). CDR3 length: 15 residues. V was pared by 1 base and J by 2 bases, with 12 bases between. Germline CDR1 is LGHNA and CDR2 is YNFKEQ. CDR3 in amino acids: CASSQGGAIPYEQYF. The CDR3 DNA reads TGTGCCAGCAGCCAAGGGGGGGCAATTCCCTACGAGCAGTACTTC.

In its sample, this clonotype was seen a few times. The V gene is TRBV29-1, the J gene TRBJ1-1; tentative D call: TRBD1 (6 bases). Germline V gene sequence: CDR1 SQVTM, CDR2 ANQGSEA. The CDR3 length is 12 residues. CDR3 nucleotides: TGCTACGTGCGGGGGGCGGACACTGAAGCTTTCTTT. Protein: CYVRGADTEAFF.

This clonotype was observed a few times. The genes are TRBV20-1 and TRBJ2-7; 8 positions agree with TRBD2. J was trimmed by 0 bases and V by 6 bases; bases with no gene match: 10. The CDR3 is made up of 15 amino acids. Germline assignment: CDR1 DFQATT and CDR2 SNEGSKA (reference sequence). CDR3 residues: CSASPVAGNSYEQYF. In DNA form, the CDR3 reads TGCAGTGCCAGTCCCGTAGCGGGGAACTCCTACGAGCAGTACTTC.